This TCR beta chain appears in the sequencing data of a study of PD-1 blockade in classical Hodgkin lymphoma. The data were produced by immunoSEQ multiplex PCR, yet TCRdb's version contains in-frame clones alone and is incomplete. This table holds tens of thousands of clones, approximately 80% found once. CDR3 size: 12 residues. V was cut by 7 bases and J by 4 bases, with 10 bases left in between. In germline, CDR1 is LGHNA, CDR2 YNFKEQ. Documented time point: cycle 4 day 1 (C4D1), after 5 to 7 weeks of nivolumab. Each and every patient relapsed after autologous stem cell transplantation, and patients got differing brentuximab vedotin exposure. Complete response, partial response or progressive disease was each patient's best response. Notes on the study in general: Complete responders possessed baseline diversity comparable to newly diagnosed patients. Baseline TCR diversity was reportedly lower in newly diagnosed patients than healthy donors. Researchers reported that CD4+ TCR diversity, though not CD8+, rose significantly by C4D1.

This clone was detected a few times. Its antigen is not identified. The starting material was peripheral blood mononuclear cells (PBMCs), obtained before the fourth cycle of nivolumab. The chain employs TRBV4-2 and TRBJ1-2; D might be TRBD1 (5 bases). This receptor was identified in a human donor with classical Hodgkin lymphoma. This chain's CDR3 is CASTEGPYGYTF. CDR3 DNA sequence: TGTGCCAGCACCGAGGGACCCTATGGCTACACCTTC.